This T cell receptor (beta chain) comes out of a study of cytotoxic CD8 clonotypes in ibrutinib-treated CLL. The overall study: The patients, around 10 relapsed/refractory and roughly 15 treatment-naive, included 17 who were IGHV unmutated. Responses: roughly 25 partial, 2 complete; after median around 68 months, roughly 15 stayed remitted, around 12 progressed.

Profiling relied on immunoSEQ multiplex PCR, and the TCRdb table lists in-frame clones only, not all of them. The sample holds approximately 350,000 clones, roughly 67% seen once. The CDR3 has 8 amino acids. Germline CDR1 DFQATT, CDR2 SNEGSKA (reference sequence). Regarding the study as a whole: Clonality rose at ibrutinib response and fell back toward baseline at progression.

This clone was seen a single time. Its antigen is still unknown. The specimen was PBMCs, collected after 36 months of ibrutinib treatment. The source of this sequence is a human donor with chronic lymphocytic leukemia. The gene calls are TRBV20-1 and TRBJ2-5; D unresolved. The CDR3 here is CRPGGQYF. DNA of the CDR3: TGCAGGCCCGGTGGCCAGTACTTC.